This T cell receptor (beta chain) was recovered during a study of T cell repertoires in cytomegalovirus infection. Study overall: Shared public TCR beta signatures pointed to both CMV infection and a matching HLA type.

This clonotype was seen a few times. What it binds is unknown. TCRdb reprocessed the reads via MiXCR and lists one record per CDR3 protein. The table records about 150,000 distinct CDR3 sequences, about a quarter of them present only once. V lost 5 bases to trimming and J lost 2 bases; unmatched junction nucleotides: 11. The CDR3 runs to 16 residues. CDR1 is SGHTA and CDR2 is FQGNSA in the germline V gene. Study findings and constraints: In two of eight donors, the top clonotype was HLA-C-restricted CMV-specific. Individuals carrying CMV plus the relevant HLA were identified by cumulative frequency of public TCR beta families.

The chain uses TRBV7-2 and TRBJ2-5, with 7 bases that match TRBD2. This TCR was sampled from a human donor in good health (CMV status not recorded). Some clones in this sample may be carry-over from other donors' samples. Sequenced material: PBMCs. The DNA of the CDR3 is TGTGCCAGCAGCCAGGCCTCCGGGGGAGGGCAAGAGACCCAGTACTTC. This gives the protein CASSQASGGGQETQYF.